The next 10 T cell receptor beta chains were all read from a single sample in a study of CD8 T cells in Susac syndrome. Random hexamers were used to reverse transcribe the RNA input (roughly 0.5 to 1 ug). From the immunoSEQ multiplex PCR reads, TCRdb called clonotypes with MiXCR, one entry per CDR3 protein. In the table there are about 130,000 distinct CDR3 sequences, about 95% of which are singletons. The sequenced sample was CD4+ T cells from PBMCs. All receptors derive from a human donor in good health.

The rearrangement joins TRBV5-4 to TRBJ2-4; TRBD1 matches at 7 bases. The CDR3 length is 15 residues. J was trimmed by 5 bases and V by 4 bases; bases with no gene match: 9. CDR1 is SGHNT, CDR2 YYREEE, per germline (reference sequence). CDR3 region: CASSRGTARENIQYF. CDR3 in DNA: TGTGCCAGCAGCCGAGGGACAGCCCGAGAAAACATTCAGTACTTC.

The rearrangement uses TRBV28 and TRBJ2-7, with 7 bases lining up with TRBD1. Trimming took 8 bases from V and 5 from J; bases not matched to a gene: 9. This CDR3 contains 13 residues. Per the germline V gene, CDR1 is MDHEN and CDR2 is SYDVKM. CDR3 nucleotide sequence: TGTGCCAGCTTGAAAGACAGGGTCCACGAGCAGTACTTC. This sequence encodes CASLKDRVHEQYF.

The V gene is TRBV13, the J gene TRBJ2-7; D not resolved. The V gene's germline CDR1 is PRHDT and CDR2 FYEKMQ (reference sequence). V was pared by 5 bases and J by 6 bases, with 17 bases between. This CDR3 has 14 amino acids. The CDR3 sequence is CASSPRPDHLEQYF. The DNA of the CDR3 is TGTGCCAGCAGCCCACGTCCGGACCACCTCGAGCAGTACTTC.

The chain has TRBV28 and TRBJ1-5; D is undetermined. The CDR3 length is 14 residues. Germline V gene sequence: CDR1 MDHEN, CDR2 SYDVKM. V was shortened by 3 bases and J by 7 bases, with 13 bases between the two germline ends. The CDR3 here is CASSFSAGGQPQHF. CDR3 DNA sequence: TGTGCCAGCAGTTTTTCGGCAGGTGGGCAGCCCCAGCATTTT. The full variable domain, with the rest looked up from reference TRBV28 and TRBJ1-5, is DVKVTQSSRYLVKRTGEKVFLECVQDMDHENMFWYRQDPGLGLRLIYFSYDVKMKEKGDIPEGYSVSREKKERFSLILESASTNQTSMYLCASSFSAGGQPQHFGDGTRLSIL.

This rearrangement joins TRBV6-2 or TRBV6-3 to TRBJ1-2; D is undetermined. V shed 2 bases and J shed 4 bases, with 2 bases lying between them. The CDR3 extends over 11 amino acids. Germline V gene data show CDR1 as MNHEY and CDR2 as SVGEGT. The CDR3 bases are TGTGCCAGCAGTTACAGCTATGGCTACACCTTC. The encoded protein is CASSYSYGYTF.

The chain links TRBV5-1 to TRBJ2-6; D unclear. Trimming cost V 4 bases and J 2 bases, with 10 bases left between them. The germline CDR1 and CDR2 sequences are SGHRS and YFSETQ. This CDR3 is 15 amino acids long. CDR3 sequence reads: CASSPKAAGANVLTF. The CDR3 nucleotides are TGCGCCAGCAGCCCGAAGGCAGCTGGGGCCAACGTCCTGACTTTC.

The rearrangement links TRBV29-1 to TRBJ2-3; maybe TRBD1 (6 bases). Germline values: CDR1 SQVTM, CDR2 ANQGSEA. The CDR3 covers 12 residues. V was cut by 6 bases and J by 3 bases, with 10 bases left in between. The CDR3 DNA reads as TGCAGCGTGATGGACAGTACAGATACGCAGTATTTT. This encodes CSVMDSTDTQYF.

The sample holds one count of this clonotype. V and J are TRBV28 and TRBJ2-5, with D perhaps matching TRBD2 (5 bases). The CDR3 totals 14 residues. V shed 3 bases and J shed 5 bases, with 13 bases lying between them. The germline gives CDR1 MDHEN, CDR2 SYDVKM. The CDR3 loop is CASSFNEGSETQYF. The CDR3 DNA reads as TGTGCCAGCAGTTTCAACGAGGGTTCGGAGACCCAGTACTTC.

CDR3 loop: CSAARGSGDPTETQYF. CDR3 nucleotide sequence: TGCAGTGCCGCAAGGGGTAGCGGGGACCCCACTGAGACCCAGTACTTC. The genes are TRBV20-1 and TRBJ2-5; 8 bases align to TRBD2. Germline-derived CDR1 and CDR2 are DFQATT and SNEGSKA (reference sequence). This CDR3 has 16 residues. The V segment lost 6 bases and the J segment 5 bases; nucleotides outside the gene matches: 17.

This clonotype was seen only once. The genes are TRBV20-1 and TRBJ1-4; D gene uncertain. This CDR3 is built from 11 residues. The V and J ends lost 6 bases and 10 bases respectively, with 12 bases between them. Germline V gene sequence: CDR1 DFQATT, CDR2 SNEGSKA (reference sequence). The CDR3 DNA sequence: TGCAGTGCCTGGTCCGAAGCAAAACTGTTTTTT. The encoded protein is CSAWSEAKLFF.